These T cell receptor beta chains were read from a single sample in a study of T cell changes during pregnancy in multiple sclerosis. This table comes from immunoSEQ multiplex PCR, and its TCRdb copy is limited to in-frame clones, with some not included. The sample records roughly 70,000 clones, about 88% being singletons. Here the sequenced sample was peripheral blood, taken before pregnancy. These receptors came from a female donor with multiple sclerosis, enrolled in a pregnancy study. CDR3s include the opening cysteine and the closing phenylalanine or tryptophan. Each record gives: CDR3 protein, CDR3 DNA, V gene, J gene, clone size, D gene. The D gene is left open where the match is weak. Some rows mark clone size as missing; the rest say once, few, many or name a class of expanded clone.

cdr3_aa: CASSPGQASEQYF; cdr3_nt: TGTGCCAGCAGCCCGGGACAGGCAAGCGAGCAGTACTTC; v_call: TRBV11-2; j_call: TRBJ2-7; clone_size: .; d_call: TRBD1
cdr3_aa: CASSLGAGGNTEAFF; cdr3_nt: TGCGCCAGCAGCTTGGGAGCAGGGGGGAACACTGAAGCTTTCTTT; v_call: TRBV5-1; j_call: TRBJ1-1; clone_size: few; d_call: TRBD1
cdr3_aa: CASSRTAGLNYGYTF; cdr3_nt: TGTGCCAGTAGTAGAACCGCTGGACTTAACTATGGCTACACCTTC; v_call: TRBV19; j_call: TRBJ1-2; clone_size: once; d_call: .
cdr3_aa: CASSDPEHYGYTF; cdr3_nt: TGTGCCAGCAGTGACCCGGAGCACTATGGCTACACCTTC; v_call: TRBV6-4; j_call: TRBJ1-2; clone_size: once; d_call: .
cdr3_aa: CAWSVLSGKGGEQYF; cdr3_nt: TGTGCCTGGAGTGTACTATCGGGGAAAGGGGGGGAGCAGTACTTC; v_call: TRBV30; j_call: TRBJ2-5; clone_size: .; d_call: .
cdr3_aa: CASSWGTATYEQYF; cdr3_nt: TGTGCCAGCAGCTGGGGCACAGCTACCTACGAGCAGTACTTC; v_call: TRBV7-9; j_call: TRBJ2-7; clone_size: .; d_call: .
cdr3_aa: CASSRSTGTDTQYF; cdr3_nt: TGTGCCAGCAGCCGCTCTACAGGGACAGATACGCAGTATTTT; v_call: TRBV11-2; j_call: TRBJ2-3; clone_size: .; d_call: .
cdr3_aa: CASSPRVSTDTQYF; cdr3_nt: TGTGCCAGCAGCCCTCGGGTGAGCACAGATACGCAGTATTTT; v_call: TRBV6-4; j_call: TRBJ2-3; clone_size: .; d_call: .
cdr3_aa: CASSIVGTGGEQYF; cdr3_nt: TGTGCCAGTAGTATAGTTGGGACAGGGGGCGAGCAGTACTTC; v_call: TRBV19; j_call: TRBJ2-7; clone_size: .; d_call: TRBD1
cdr3_aa: CASSSILAIHPLRQYF; cdr3_nt: TGTGCCAGCAGCTCCATCCTAGCCATACATCCTCTCCGGCAGTACTTC; v_call: TRBV7-9; j_call: TRBJ2-7; clone_size: .; d_call: .
cdr3_aa: CASSSRGTAMNTEAFF; cdr3_nt: TGCGCCAGCAGCTCGAGAGGGACAGCTATGAACACTGAAGCTTTCTTT; v_call: TRBV5-1; j_call: TRBJ1-1; clone_size: .; d_call: TRBD1
cdr3_aa: CASSRILARGKANEQFF; cdr3_nt: TGTGCCAGCAGCCGCATCCTCGCAAGGGGGAAGGCCAATGAGCAGTTCTTC; v_call: TRBV14; j_call: TRBJ2-1; clone_size: .; d_call: .
cdr3_aa: CSVAGRALGTQYF; cdr3_nt: TGCAGCGTTGCCGGGAGGGCCCTGGGGACCCAGTACTTC; v_call: TRBV29-1; j_call: TRBJ2-5; clone_size: .; d_call: TRBD2
cdr3_aa: CASREDSQPQHF; cdr3_nt: TGTGCCAGCAGGGAGGATAGCCAGCCCCAGCATTTT; v_call: TRBV2; j_call: TRBJ1-5; clone_size: .; d_call: .
cdr3_aa: CASSQGPSDQETQYF; cdr3_nt: TGCGCCAGCAGCCAAGGACCGAGCGACCAAGAGACCCAGTACTTC; v_call: TRBV4-3; j_call: TRBJ2-5; clone_size: .; d_call: .
cdr3_aa: CAWTRGVEQFF; cdr3_nt: TGTGCCTGGACTAGGGGTGTTGAGCAGTTCTTC; v_call: TRBV30; j_call: TRBJ2-1; clone_size: .; d_call: .
cdr3_aa: CASSQVISGLAGYSGELFF; cdr3_nt: TGCGCCAGCAGCCAAGTAATTTCCGGACTAGCGGGGTATTCCGGGGAGCTGTTTTTT; v_call: TRBV4-3; j_call: TRBJ2-2; clone_size: .; d_call: TRBD2
cdr3_aa: CASSLARGGDTQYF; cdr3_nt: TGTGCCAGCAGCTTAGCGCGGGGCGGAGATACGCAGTATTTT; v_call: TRBV7-8; j_call: TRBJ2-3; clone_size: .; d_call: .
cdr3_aa: CASSLTDTASSTEAFF; cdr3_nt: TGTGCCAGCAGCTTAACGGATACAGCTTCATCCACTGAAGCTTTCTTT; v_call: TRBV7-3; j_call: TRBJ1-1; clone_size: few; d_call: .